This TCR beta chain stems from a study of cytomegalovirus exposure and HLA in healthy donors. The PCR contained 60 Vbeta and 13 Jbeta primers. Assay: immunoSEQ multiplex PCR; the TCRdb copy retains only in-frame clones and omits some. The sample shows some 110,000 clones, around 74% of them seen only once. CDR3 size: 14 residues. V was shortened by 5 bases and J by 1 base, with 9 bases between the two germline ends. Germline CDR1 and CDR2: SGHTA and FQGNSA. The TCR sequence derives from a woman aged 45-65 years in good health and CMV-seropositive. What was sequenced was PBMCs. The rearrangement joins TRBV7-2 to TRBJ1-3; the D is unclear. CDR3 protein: CASSPQYSGNTIYF. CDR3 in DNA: TGTGCCAGCAGCCCGCAGTATTCTGGAAACACCATATATTTT. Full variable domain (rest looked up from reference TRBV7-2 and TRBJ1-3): GAGVSQSPSNKVTEKGKDVELRCDPISGHTALYWYRQSLGQGLEFLIYFQGNSAPDKSGLPSDRFSAERTGGSVSTLTIQRTQQEDSAVYLCASSPQYSGNTIYFGEGSWLTVV.